Described below is a single T cell receptor (beta chain) sequence and its context. The antigen remains unidentified. MiXCR was run by TCRdb on the RT-PCR reads, yielding one entry per CDR3 protein. The sample records about 500,000 distinct CDR3 sequences, 10% to 15% being singletons. The V and J ends lost 6 bases and 4 bases respectively, with 17 bases between them. Germline V gene data show CDR1 as SQVTM and CDR2 as ANQGSEA. The length of the CDR3 is 14 residues. The data were obtained in a study of response to subunit inactivated influenza vaccine. Study-wide findings and caveats: Authors suggested that a seasonal influenza vaccination recruits few new T cells each time.

The TCR comes from a man in his forties or fifties who received an inactivated influenza vaccine. The starting material was PBMCs from blood, obtained 35 to 45 days after vaccination. V gene TRBV29-1 combines with J gene TRBJ2-3; no clear D. CDR3 nucleotides: TGCAGCGTCGCGCCCAGACTGGGTGCAGATACGCAGTATTTT. Encoded protein: CSVAPRLGADTQYF.